The rows below give T cell receptor beta chains drawn from one sample of a study of blood T cell repertoires in COVID-19. Only in-frame clones appear in the TCRdb table, and some are missing; sequencing was by immunoSEQ multiplex PCR. Found here are roughly 330,000 clones, roughly 90% of them singletons; the top ten hold roughly 6.5%. Specimen: peripheral blood. Every receptor here comes from a young man who had recovered from COVID-19. Both conserved end residues are part of each CDR3. Each record gives: V gene, D gene, clone size, J gene, CDR3 protein, CDR3 DNA. The D gene is left open where the match is weak. A row's size may be missing; if present it is once, few, many or a size class.

TRBV4-2	.	.	TRBJ1-4	CASSQPRQTDEKLFF	TGTGCCAGCAGCCAACCGAGACAGACCGATGAAAAACTGTTTTTT
TRBV7-2	TRBD1	.	TRBJ1-1	CASSRNAFDRDTEAFF	TGTGCCAGCAGCCGGAATGCTTTCGACAGGGACACTGAAGCTTTCTTT
TRBV3-1/TRBV3-2	.	.	TRBJ2-4	CASSQDPSGGGVFDQYF	TGTGCCAGCAGCCAAGATCCGAGCGGAGGAGGGGTTTTTGATCAGTACTTC
TRBV7-8	.	.	TRBJ1-1	CASSEGPAGTEAFF	TGTGCCAGCAGCGAAGGACCCGCGGGCACTGAAGCTTTCTTT
TRBV6-5	.	once	TRBJ1-6	CASGDRYYNSPLHF	TGTGCCAGCGGAGACAGGTACTATAATTCACCCCTCCACTTT
TRBV27	TRBD2	.	TRBJ2-7	CASSLGLAGGGYEQYF	TGTGCCAGCAGCTTGGGACTAGCGGGGGGCGGGTACGAGCAGTACTTC
TRBV7-9	.	.	TRBJ1-4	CASSSSLQSTNEKLFF	TGTGCCAGCAGCTCCTCCCTCCAGTCAACTAATGAAAAACTGTTTTTT
TRBV7-3	TRBD1	.	TRBJ2-1	CASSSDGQGSYNEQFF	TGTGCCAGCAGCTCGGACGGACAGGGCTCCTACAATGAGCAGTTCTTC
TRBV5-6	.	.	TRBJ1-4	CASSPTRGTNEKLFF	TGTGCCAGCAGCCCTACCCGGGGTACTAATGAAAAACTGTTTTTT
TRBV5-5	.	.	TRBJ2-5	CASSKRGLVETQYF	TGTGCCAGCAGCAAAAGGGGTCTAGTGGAGACCCAGTACTTC
TRBV9	TRBD1	.	TRBJ2-2	CASSPPGTGNAGELFF	TGTGCCAGCAGCCCGCCTGGGACAGGGAACGCCGGGGAGCTGTTTTTT
TRBV5-4	.	once	TRBJ1-2	CASSPQSRVQEYGYTF	TGTGCCAGCAGCCCCCAGTCGAGGGTTCAGGAGTATGGCTACACCTTC
TRBV3-1/TRBV3-2	.	few	TRBJ2-7	CASSQVSRHTYEQYF	TGTGCCAGCAGCCAAGTGTCGCGACACACCTACGAGCAGTACTTC
TRBV10-3	.	.	TRBJ1-2	CAIGLAYGYTF	TGTGCCATCGGACTGGCCTATGGCTACACCTTC
TRBV2	TRBD1	once	TRBJ1-4	CASRKLQGENEKLFF	TGTGCCAGCAGAAAACTTCAGGGGGAAAATGAAAAACTGTTTTTT
TRBV29-1	.	.	TRBJ1-1	CSVEGGTEAFF	TGCAGCGTTGAAGGCGGCACCGAAGCTTTCTTT
TRBV3-1/TRBV3-2	TRBD1	once	TRBJ2-1	CASSPGTGFNEQFF	TGTGCCAGCAGCCCAGGGACAGGGTTCAATGAGCAGTTCTTC
TRBV2	.	.	TRBJ2-7	CASFADYEQYF	TGTGCCAGCTTCGCGGACTACGAGCAGTACTTC
TRBV9	.	few	TRBJ1-3	CASSVDSLGNTIYF	TGTGCCAGCAGCGTAGACTCCCTTGGAAACACCATATATTTT
TRBV12-3/TRBV12-4	.	.	TRBJ1-2	CASSPQNYGYTF	TGTGCCAGCAGTCCACAAAACTATGGCTACACCTTC